One sample yielded the 21 T cell receptor beta chains listed below, sequenced in a study of regulatory T cells in long-lasting Graves disease. Arm-PCR with iRepertoire HTBI primers amplified the CDR3 regions for these TCR beta libraries. A single record per CDR3 protein comes from TCRdb applying MiXCR to the multiplex PCR reads. Among 300,000 to 400,000 distinct CDR3 sequences listed, 16% were seen once. Noted time point: newly diagnosed GD, antithyroid drugs for less than 3 months. From PBMCs, RNA was extracted and then used to make the TCR library. These data also featured in a second study, about T cells in Graves' hyperthyroidism and ophthalmopathy.

Material: peripheral blood mononuclear cells (PBMCs), obtained at new diagnosis, from a patient treated with antithyroid drugs. All receptors come from a man in his forties with Graves disease.

This clonotype was found a few times. The chain employs TRBV5-1 and TRBJ2-6; D unclear. Germline CDR1 and CDR2: SGHRS and YFSETQ. The V and J ends lost 1 base and 2 bases respectively, with 10 bases between them. CDR3 length: 16 residues. For the CDR3, the DNA is TGCGCCAGCAGCTTGCCAGGTACTGCTGGGGCCAACGTCCTGACTTTC. Protein sequence: CASSLPGTAGANVLTF.

This clonotype was recorded at least ten times. The chain recombines TRBV30 with TRBJ2-5, with a possible D match to TRBD2 (6 bases). V was shortened by 2 bases and J by 7 bases, with 17 bases between the two germline ends. Germline CDR1 GTSNPN, CDR2 SVGIG (reference sequence). This CDR3 is 14 amino acids long. The CDR3 spells CAWSRLQGGVTQYF. CDR3 in DNA: TGTGCCTGGAGTCGCTTGCAGGGAGGTGTGACCCAGTACTTC.

In this sample, this clonotype turned up a few times. This chain connects TRBV6-2 or TRBV6-3 to TRBJ2-2; perhaps TRBD1 as D (6 bases). The CDR3 has 14 amino acids. Per the germline V gene, CDR1 is MNHEY and CDR2 is SVGEGT. V was shortened by 7 bases and J by 1 base, with 10 bases between the two germline ends. CDR3 sequence: CASKTGENTGELFF. DNA of the CDR3: TGTGCCAGCAAGACAGGAGAGAACACCGGGGAGCTGTTTTTT.

This clonotype was counted many times. This chain links TRBV2 with TRBJ2-5; no definite D call. CDR1 is SNHLY, CDR2 FYNNEI, per germline. Trimming stripped 0 bases from V and 8 bases from J, with 4 bases between. The CDR3 spans 11 residues. The CDR3, as DNA: TGTGCCAGCAGTGAAGCGGAAACCCAGTACTTC. Translated: CASSEAETQYF.

In the case of this clonotype: Possible read error: a much larger clone is one base away. This rearrangement joins TRBV28 to TRBJ2-2; D not certain. Germline CDR1 reads MDHEN; CDR2 reads SYDVKM. V gave up 2 bases and J gave up 0 bases, with 4 bases separating them. The CDR3 is 14 residues long. In DNA form, the CDR3 reads TGTGCCAGCAGTTTAACAGCGAACACCGGGGAGCTGTTTTTT. Protein sequence: CASSLTANTGELFF.

A few counts support this clonotype. This chain connects TRBV29-1 to TRBJ2-5; no clear D gene. Germline V gene lookup returns CDR1 SQVTM and CDR2 ANQGSEA. V was pared by 1 base and J by 2 bases, with 11 bases between. This CDR3 region has 14 residues. CDR3 sequence: CSVEAWHQQETQYF. CDR3 coding DNA: TGCAGCGTTGAAGCCTGGCACCAACAAGAGACCCAGTACTTC.

This clonotype was counted a few times. This chain joins TRBV5-4 and TRBJ1-4; D is ambiguous. CDR3 length equals 15 residues. Germline lookup yields CDR1 SGHNT and CDR2 YYREEE (reference sequence). The germline V and J ends were trimmed by 5 bases and 6 bases, with 17 bases remaining between them. The CDR3 nucleotides are TGTGCCAGCAGTTTAAGAGCCCGTGGGGATGAAAAACTGTTTTTT. Its translation is CASSLRARGDEKLFF.

This clonotype was counted many times. V and J are TRBV7-8 and TRBJ2-7, with D maybe TRBD1 (5 bases). The CDR3 length is 12 residues. Germline lookup yields CDR1 SGHVS and CDR2 FQNEAQ. Trimming pared 4 bases from V and 10 bases from J, leaving 14 bases between. CDR3 nucleotide sequence: TGTGCCAGCAGCTCCACGACAGTACAACAGTACTTC. It codes for CASSSTTVQQYF.

This clonotype was counted many times. V gene TRBV7-3 combines with J gene TRBJ2-2; perhaps TRBD2 as D (5 bases). This CDR3 has 14 amino acids. Germline loops: CDR1 SGHTA, CDR2 FQGTGA. V was clipped by 6 bases and J by 2 bases, with 10 bases between them. The CDR3 DNA reads as TGTGCCAGCAGATCGGACTTCAACACCGGGGAGCTGTTTTTT. This translates into CASRSDFNTGELFF.

The table lists this clonotype with many counts. The chain is built from TRBV5-6 and TRBJ2-3; 7 bases are shared with TRBD1. The CDR3 is made up of 17 amino acids. The trim removed 1 base at V and 1 base at J, leaving 9 bases unmatched. Germline V CDR1 and CDR2: SGHDT, YYEEEE. As DNA, the CDR3 is TGTGCCAGCAGCTTGTCAGGGGGAGAGGTCGGCACAGATACGCAGTATTTT. This encodes CASSLSGGEVGTDTQYF.

This clonotype was detected many times. The chain is built from TRBV6-2 or TRBV6-3 and TRBJ2-7; maybe TRBD1 (6 bases). CDR3 length: 14 amino acids. The germline V gene has CDR1 MNHEY and CDR2 SVGEGT. Trimming stripped 4 bases from V and 0 bases from J, with 10 bases between. Here the CDR3 reads CASSSGHLSYEQYF. The CDR3 coding sequence is TGTGCCAGCAGTTCGGGACACCTCTCCTACGAGCAGTACTTC.

This chain uses TRBV5-1 with TRBJ2-5; 7 bases are shared with TRBD2. CDR3 size: 14 residues. V lost 2 bases to trimming and J lost 3 bases; unmatched junction nucleotides: 4. Germline V lookup: CDR1 SGHRS, CDR2 YFSETQ. For the CDR3, the DNA is TGCGCCAGCAGCTTCTCAGGGAGGGAAGAGACCCAGTACTTC. Translation: CASSFSGREETQYF.

This clonotype was counted many times. The V and J genes are TRBV30 and TRBJ1-5; weak D call: TRBD1 (5 bases). The CDR3 spans 14 residues. Trimming cost V 0 bases and J 3 bases, with 9 bases left between them. Germline V lookup: CDR1 GTSNPN, CDR2 SVGIG (reference sequence). CDR3 nucleotide sequence: TGTGCCTGGAGTGTCGGGGCCCTCAATCAGCCCCAGCATTTT. Protein sequence: CAWSVGALNQPQHF.

Concerning this clonotype itself: An end of the junction differs from the germline gene, which may be a read error. The J gene is TRBJ2-7, the V gene TRBV7-2; 10 bases match TRBD1. CDR1 is SGHTA, CDR2 FQGNSA, per germline. This CDR3 spans 15 amino acids. The CDR3 nucleotides are TGCGCCAGCAGCTTACGACAGGGGGCCCTCTACGAGCAGTACTTC. Protein: CASSLRQGALYEQYF.

This CDR3 reads CASSLAGGGRYEQYF. In DNA form, the CDR3 reads TGTGCCAGCAGTTTGGCAGGGGGCGGCCGCTACGAGCAGTACTTC. The chain joins TRBV12-3 or TRBV12-4 to TRBJ2-7, with 8 bases lining up with TRBD1. The V segment lost 3 bases and the J segment 3 bases; nucleotides outside the gene matches: 7. The CDR3 covers 15 residues.

This clonotype was found many times. The chain recombines TRBV2 with TRBJ2-3; D call uncertain. V dropped 8 bases and J dropped 6 bases, with 24 bases sitting between them. This CDR3 spans 16 amino acids. Germline-derived CDR1 and CDR2 are SNHLY and FYNNEI. In nucleotides, the CDR3 is TGTGCCAGCGGCTTGGCCCATTCCAATTACCCTGATACGCAGTATTTT. It encodes CASGLAHSNYPDTQYF.

The chain employs TRBV5-1 and TRBJ2-2; D is possibly TRBD2 (5 bases). Germline CDR1 is SGHRS and CDR2 is YFSETQ. The ends were cut back, 0 bases at V and 0 bases at J, with 9 bases in the middle. This CDR3 spans 16 amino acids. The CDR3 is CASSLVPGSNTGELFF. The CDR3, as DNA: TGCGCCAGCAGCTTGGTTCCGGGGTCGAACACCGGGGAGCTGTTTTTT.

The CDR3 loop reads CASSIEFVGGNTIYF. CDR3 DNA sequence: TGTGCCAGTAGTATTGAGTTCGTCGGAGGAAACACCATATATTTT. The V call is TRBV19, the J call TRBJ1-3, with D unresolved. This CDR3 region has 15 residues. V lost 3 bases and J lost 4, with 13 bases in between. The V gene's germline CDR1 is LNHDA and CDR2 SQIVND (reference sequence).

The table lists this clonotype with many counts. The chain recombines TRBV6-2 or TRBV6-3 with TRBJ2-1; no clear D. Germline-derived CDR1 and CDR2 are MNHEY and SVGEGT. The CDR3 consists of 16 residues. The V and J ends lost 0 bases and 0 bases respectively, with 9 bases between them. CDR3 nucleotide sequence: TGTGCCAGCAGTTACTCGGAAGACATCTCCTACAATGAGCAGTTCTTC. This sequence encodes CASSYSEDISYNEQFF.

In the case of this clonotype: A read error may explain this, as a much larger clone is one base away. The chain recombines TRBV28 with TRBJ2-5, with D tentatively TRBD2 (7 bases). V lost 3 bases, J lost 6 bases, and 17 bases lay in between. The CDR3 is 15 amino acids. Per the germline V gene, CDR1 is MDHEN and CDR2 is SYDVKM. The CDR3 protein is CASSLGGGTAQTQYF. CDR3 in DNA: TGTGCCAGCAGTTTGGGCGGGGGCACCGCACAGACCCAGTACTTC.

This clonotype was seen more than once but under ten times. The rearrangement joins TRBV7-9 to TRBJ2-4; D remains ambiguous. V lost 5 bases, J lost 0 bases, and 11 bases lay in between. Germline-derived CDR1 and CDR2 are SEHNR and FQNEAQ (reference sequence). The length of the CDR3 is 15 residues. The CDR3 reads CASSPPNVAKNIQYF. The DNA of the CDR3 is TGTGCCAGCAGCCCTCCCAATGTAGCCAAAAACATTCAGTACTTC.